What follows are 17 T cell receptor beta chains derived from one specimen sequenced in a study of blood T cell repertoires in COVID-19. The table came from immunoSEQ multiplex PCR; TCRdb's copy has only in-frame clones and leaves some out. This table has roughly 250,000 clones, approximately 90% appearing once. The sample comprised peripheral blood. The source of these receptors is a man in his thirties or forties with acute or convalescent COVID-19.

This chain links TRBV9 with TRBJ1-4; the D is unclear. CDR3 length: 15 amino acids. Trimming took off 5 bases at V and 3 bases at J, with 14 bases between the two ends. The germline V gene has CDR1 SGDLS and CDR2 YYNGEE. CDR3 amino acids: CASSKEGTANEKLFF. CDR3 nucleotide sequence: TGTGCCAGCAGTAAAGAGGGTACAGCTAATGAAAAACTGTTTTTT.

CDR3 residues: CASSFGPAEKQFF. DNA for the CDR3: TGCGCCAGCAGCTTTGGGCCAGCCGAGAAACAGTTCTTC. V and J are TRBV5-1 and TRBJ2-1; unclear D gene. Between the trimmed V and J ends, which lost 2 bases and 13 bases, there was a span of 16 bases. Germline CDR1 SGHRS, CDR2 YFSETQ. The CDR3 is 13 residues long.

The chain couples TRBV4-2 to TRBJ1-2; D ambiguous. This CDR3 has 13 amino acids. Trimming removed 0 bases from V and 5 bases from J, with 7 bases in between. Germline CDR1 is LGHNA and CDR2 is YNFKEQ. CDR3: CASSQEMRYGYTF. The CDR3 coding sequence is TGTGCCAGCAGCCAAGAAATGAGGTATGGCTACACCTTC.

The chain carries TRBV28 and TRBJ1-2; 10 bases fit TRBD1. Germline V gene lookup returns CDR1 MDHEN and CDR2 SYDVKM. J lost 8 bases, V lost 5 bases, and 8 bases had no gene match. The CDR3 runs to 14 residues. CDR3 sequence: CASSPDRGRRGYTF. The CDR3 nucleotides read TGTGCCAGCAGTCCAGACAGGGGGCGCAGGGGCTACACCTTC.

The J gene is TRBJ2-1, the V gene TRBV3-1 (or the pseudogene TRBV3-2), with 8 nucleotides matching TRBD2. Germline V lookup: CDR1 LGHDT, CDR2 YNNKEL (reference sequence). This CDR3 is 16 amino acids long. After removal of 1 base from V and 1 base from J, the junction contained 3 bases not matched to a gene. The CDR3 DNA reads TGTGCCAGCAGCCAAGCGGGAGGGGGATCCTACAATGAGCAGTTCTTC. The encoded protein is CASSQAGGGSYNEQFF.

This clone showed up just a few times. J is TRBJ1-3 and V is TRBV6-1; D uncertain. Germline CDR1 and CDR2: MNHNS and SASEGT. V lost 2 bases to trimming and J lost 0 bases, with 8 bases between them. There are 15 residues in the CDR3. CDR3 in amino acids: CASSENGNSGNTIYF. CDR3 DNA sequence: TGTGCCAGCAGTGAAAACGGGAACTCTGGAAACACCATATATTTT.

The chain combines TRBV25-1 with TRBJ2-7; possible D gene TRBD1, 6 bases. Trimming took off 5 bases at V and 7 bases at J, with 18 bases between the two ends. The CDR3 spans 14 residues. CDR1 is MGHDK, CDR2 SYGVNS, per germline. CDR3 residues: CASSPGAGPVEQYF. The CDR3 DNA follows: TGTGCCAGCAGTCCAGGGGCAGGGCCAGTGGAGCAGTACTTC.

This rearrangement joins TRBV11-2 to TRBJ2-7, with D unclear. Germline loops: CDR1 SGHAT, CDR2 FQNNGV. Trimming took off 4 bases at V and 2 bases at J, with 12 bases between the two ends. This CDR3 is 14 amino acids long. CDR3 loop: CASSSINRAYEQYF. CDR3 in DNA: TGTGCCAGCAGCTCTATTAACCGGGCCTACGAGCAGTACTTC.

This chain links TRBV19 with TRBJ2-5; 11 nucleotides match TRBD1. The J segment lost 5 bases and the V segment lost 5 bases, leaving 7 bases of the junction unmatched. Germline loops: CDR1 LNHDA, CDR2 SQIVND (reference sequence). This CDR3 comprises 15 residues. DNA of the CDR3: TGTGCCAGTAGTCTTTGGACAGGGGGCGAGGAGACCCAGTACTTC. Amino acids: CASSLWTGGEETQYF.

The V gene is TRBV6-5, the J gene TRBJ2-1; 9 bases agree with TRBD2. In germline, CDR1 is MNHEY, CDR2 SVGAGI. V lost 5 bases, J lost 2 bases, and 4 bases stayed unmatched. There are 15 residues in the CDR3. CDR3 loop: CASSRVAGAYNEQFF. The CDR3 nucleotides are TGTGCCAGCAGTAGGGTAGCGGGGGCCTACAATGAGCAGTTCTTC.

The chain carries TRBV6-5 and TRBJ2-5; 9 positions agree with TRBD2. This CDR3 region has 16 residues. The junction had 9 bases not matched to a gene; V was cut back by 4 bases and J by 3 bases. Germline CDR1 is MNHEY and CDR2 is SVGAGI. DNA for the CDR3: TGTGCCAGCAGTTTCCTTAGCGGGAGTCTAAAAGAGACCCAGTACTTC. It is translated as CASSFLSGSLKETQYF.

This clone was picked up a small number of times. The chain joins TRBV3-1 (or the pseudogene TRBV3-2) to TRBJ1-2, with D perhaps TRBD1 (5 bases). The CDR3 totals 15 residues. Germline CDR1 LGHDT, CDR2 YNNKEL (reference sequence). V was pared by 0 bases and J by 8 bases, with 16 bases between. CDR3 DNA: TGTGCCAGCAGCCAAGATCAGAAGGGGCGTTGGGGCTACACCTTC. Translating gives CASSQDQKGRWGYTF.

The CDR3 coding sequence is TGTGCCAGCAGAGGTCCGGGACACATCTACGAGCAGTACTTC. Translating gives CASRGPGHIYEQYF. The chain is built from TRBV6-6 and TRBJ2-7, with a tentative D call TRBD1 (6 bases). This CDR3 region has 14 residues. Trimming removed 6 bases at V and 3 bases at J, with 15 bases between. Germline V gene sequence: CDR1 MNHNY, CDR2 SVGAGI (reference sequence).

This CDR3 is CASSPGLTRGNEQFF. CDR3 nucleotides: TGTGCCAGCTCACCAGGATTGACCCGAGGAAATGAGCAGTTCTTC. V usage is TRBV18 and J usage is TRBJ2-1; D not certain. CDR3 length: 15 residues. Germline loops: CDR1 KGHSH, CDR2 LQKENI. Between the trimmed V and J ends, which lost 2 bases and 7 bases, there was a span of 15 bases.

The rearrangement joins TRBV3-1 (or the pseudogene TRBV3-2) to TRBJ1-2; 7 bases line up with TRBD1. The trim removed 0 bases at V and 3 bases at J, leaving 4 bases unmatched. The germline gives CDR1 LGHDT, CDR2 YNNKEL (reference sequence). This CDR3 spans 15 amino acids. In nucleotides, the CDR3 is TGTGCCAGCAGCCAAGATAGACAGGGACACTATGGCTACACCTTC. Amino acid sequence: CASSQDRQGHYGYTF.

The genes are TRBV6-6 and TRBJ2-5, with TRBD2 identical over 8 bases. Germline CDR1 reads MNHNY; CDR2 reads SVGAGI (reference sequence). The CDR3 sequence is 16 residues long. V was clipped by 5 bases and J by 4 bases; unmatched bases: 12. The CDR3 reads CASSRSLSGAGETQYF. CDR3 DNA: TGTGCCAGCAGTCGCTCGCTTAGCGGGGCCGGAGAGACCCAGTACTTC.

The rearrangement uses TRBV9 and TRBJ2-3; possible D gene TRBD1, 6 bases. V shed 1 base and J shed 0 bases, with 15 bases lying between them. The CDR3 is made up of 17 amino acids. The germline V gene encodes CDR1 SGDLS and CDR2 YYNGEE. CDR3 coding DNA: TGTGCCAGCAGCGTAATTACAGGGTTCCCTAGCACAGATACGCAGTATTTT. It yields the protein CASSVITGFPSTDTQYF.